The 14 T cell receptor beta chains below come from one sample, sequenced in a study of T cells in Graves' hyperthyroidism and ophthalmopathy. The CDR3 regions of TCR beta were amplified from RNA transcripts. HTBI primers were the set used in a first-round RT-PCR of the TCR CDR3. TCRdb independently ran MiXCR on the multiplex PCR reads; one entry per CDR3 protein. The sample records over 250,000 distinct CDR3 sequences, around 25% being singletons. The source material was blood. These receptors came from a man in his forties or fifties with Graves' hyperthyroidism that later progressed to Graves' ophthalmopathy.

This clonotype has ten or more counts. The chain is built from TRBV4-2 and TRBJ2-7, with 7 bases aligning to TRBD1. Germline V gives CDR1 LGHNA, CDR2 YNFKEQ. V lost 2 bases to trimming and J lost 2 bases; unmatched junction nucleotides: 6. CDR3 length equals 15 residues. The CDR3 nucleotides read TGTGCCAGCAGCCAAAGGTTCACAGGGGCCTACGAGCAGTACTTC. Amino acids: CASSQRFTGAYEQYF.

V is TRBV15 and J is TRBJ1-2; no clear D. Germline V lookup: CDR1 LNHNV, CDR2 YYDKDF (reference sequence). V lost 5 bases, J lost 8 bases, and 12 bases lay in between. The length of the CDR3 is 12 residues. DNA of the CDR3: TGTGCCACCAGCCGAACGGCCGGCGGCTACACCTTC. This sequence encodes CATSRTAGGYTF.

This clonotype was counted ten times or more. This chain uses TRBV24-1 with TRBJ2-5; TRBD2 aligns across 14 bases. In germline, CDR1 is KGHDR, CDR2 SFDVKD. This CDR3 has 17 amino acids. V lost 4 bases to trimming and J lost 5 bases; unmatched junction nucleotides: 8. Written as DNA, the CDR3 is TGTGCCACCAGTGAACTACCGGGACTAGCGGGAGTTGAGACCCAGTACTTC. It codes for CATSELPGLAGVETQYF.

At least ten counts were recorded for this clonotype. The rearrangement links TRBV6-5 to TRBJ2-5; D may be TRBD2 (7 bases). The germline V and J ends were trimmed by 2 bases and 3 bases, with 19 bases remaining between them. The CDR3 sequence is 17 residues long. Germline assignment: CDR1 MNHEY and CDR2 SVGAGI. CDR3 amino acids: CASSYRTAGRPKETQYF. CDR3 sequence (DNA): TGTGCCAGCAGTTACAGGACAGCGGGACGACCGAAAGAGACCCAGTACTTC.

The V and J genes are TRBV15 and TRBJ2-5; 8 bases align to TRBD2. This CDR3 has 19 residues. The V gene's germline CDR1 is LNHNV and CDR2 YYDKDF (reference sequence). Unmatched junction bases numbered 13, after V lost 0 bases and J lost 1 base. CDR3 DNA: TGTGCCACCAGCAGAGATCTTTGGGGCGGCGGGAGGATCCAAGAGACCCAGTACTTC. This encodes CATSRDLWGGGRIQETQYF.

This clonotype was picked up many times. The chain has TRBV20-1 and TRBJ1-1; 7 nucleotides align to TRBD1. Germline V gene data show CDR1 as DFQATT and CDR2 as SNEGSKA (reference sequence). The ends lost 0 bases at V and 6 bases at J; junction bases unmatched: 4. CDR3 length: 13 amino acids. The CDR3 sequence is CSAREGQGAEAFF. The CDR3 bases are TGCAGTGCTAGAGAGGGGCAGGGGGCTGAAGCTTTCTTT.

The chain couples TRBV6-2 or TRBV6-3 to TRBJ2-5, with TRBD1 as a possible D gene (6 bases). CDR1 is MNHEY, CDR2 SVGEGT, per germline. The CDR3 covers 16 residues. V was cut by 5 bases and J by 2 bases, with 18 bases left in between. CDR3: CASSLRQDPNQETQYF. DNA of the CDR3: TGTGCCAGCAGTCTTCGACAGGATCCCAATCAAGAGACCCAGTACTTC.

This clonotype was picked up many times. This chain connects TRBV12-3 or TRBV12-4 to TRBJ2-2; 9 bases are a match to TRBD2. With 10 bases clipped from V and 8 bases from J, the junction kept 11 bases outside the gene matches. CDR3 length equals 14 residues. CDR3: CATTGTSSFGELFF. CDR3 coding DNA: TGTGCCACGACTGGGACTAGCTCGTTTGGGGAGCTGTTTTTT.

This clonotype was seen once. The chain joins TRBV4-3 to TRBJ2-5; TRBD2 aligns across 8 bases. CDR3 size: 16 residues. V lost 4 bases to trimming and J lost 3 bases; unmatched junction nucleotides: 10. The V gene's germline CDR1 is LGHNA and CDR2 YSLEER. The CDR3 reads CASSLAVSGTKETQYF. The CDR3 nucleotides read TGCGCCAGCAGCCTTGCCGTTAGCGGGACTAAAGAGACCCAGTACTTC.

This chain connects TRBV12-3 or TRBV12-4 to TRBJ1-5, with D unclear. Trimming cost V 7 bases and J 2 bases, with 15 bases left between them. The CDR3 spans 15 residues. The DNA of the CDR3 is TGTGCCAGCAAAGTTGGGGTGAGGGGCAATCAGCCCCAGCATTTT. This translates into CASKVGVRGNQPQHF.

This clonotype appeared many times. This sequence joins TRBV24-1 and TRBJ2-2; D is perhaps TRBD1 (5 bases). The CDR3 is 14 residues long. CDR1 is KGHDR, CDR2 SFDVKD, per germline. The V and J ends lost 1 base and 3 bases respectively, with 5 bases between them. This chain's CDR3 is CATSDFRDTGELFF. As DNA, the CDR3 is TGTGCCACCAGTGATTTCAGGGACACCGGGGAGCTGTTTTTT.

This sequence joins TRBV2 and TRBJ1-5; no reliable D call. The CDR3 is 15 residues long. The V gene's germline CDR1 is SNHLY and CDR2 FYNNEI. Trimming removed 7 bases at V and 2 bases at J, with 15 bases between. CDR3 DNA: TGTGCCAGCACCGTCGGAGGCGGCGGCAATCAGCCCCAGCATTTT. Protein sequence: CASTVGGGGNQPQHF.

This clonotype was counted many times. The CDR3 region is CASSPRTTRDEQYF. DNA for the CDR3: TGTGCCAGCAGCCCACGGACTACGAGGGACGAGCAGTACTTC. This chain uses TRBV7-2 with TRBJ2-7, with a weak D call TRBD2 (6 bases). This CDR3 is 14 amino acids long. Trimming took 5 bases from V and 5 from J, leaving 16 bases between them. The V gene's germline CDR1 is SGHTA and CDR2 FQGNSA.

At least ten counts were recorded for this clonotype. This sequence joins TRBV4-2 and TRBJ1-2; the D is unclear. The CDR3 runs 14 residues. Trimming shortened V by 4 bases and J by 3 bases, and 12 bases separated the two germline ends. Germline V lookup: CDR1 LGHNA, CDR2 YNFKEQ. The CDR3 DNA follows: TGTGCCAGCAGCCGGGGAGCGGAGGACTATGGCTACACCTTC. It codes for CASSRGAEDYGYTF.